This T cell receptor beta chain was sequenced during a study of long-term antiretroviral therapy in people with HIV (dated by TCRdb to between 2021 and 2022). About the full investigation: The earliest samples were collected roughly a decade before the 2015 WHO recommendation for immediate ART, at a time when ART was usually postponed until CD4 counts fell. Whether ART initiation and durable HIV suppression were associated with changes in peripheral blood TRB repertoire composition and diversity was tested in a retrospective serial study. From over 25 adults with confirmed HIV infection, the cohort provided approximately 190 cryopreserved PBMC samples, gathered serially across a mean of approximately six years (range 1-12). Among the 30 to 35 participants with HIV, around 10 were female. No cross-contamination during QIAcube processing was seen in test extractions of a monoclonal T-cell line run alongside 30 or so polyclonal samples. General study outcomes and caveats: Limited PBMC availability meant only the TCR beta chain was sequenced, without alpha chain pairing. At every time point, the repertoire was dominated by expanded TRB clones first identified before ART initiation, although this dominance fluctuated and, in many PLHIV, declined after ART. CDR3 length ranges in HIV repertoires were narrower than in controls, and network structure suggested an antigen-experienced repertoire with only a slight naive shift after ART. ART initiation was associated with a significant increase in TRB diversity, but diversity stayed significantly below transplant donor controls even after long-term ART. Unsorted PBMC were profiled instead of sorted CD4+ and CD8+ T cells because pre-ART samples had limited cell numbers. The samples span the years 2004 to 2017, and the ART regimens used at that time may not be as effective as current regimens. No data were available on ART adherence, viral resistance or therapy changes, limiting inferences about post-ART repertoire changes.

The immunoSEQ hsTCRB v3.0 assay was used at survey level resolution to sequence the TRB variable region. TRB sequencing targeted a depth of roughly 35,000-50,000 T-cell genomes per sample. Pooled TRB libraries were sequenced on an Illumina MiSeq with a v3 150-cycle kit. On the authors' methods: Analysis of repertoires was carried out in R inside a reproducible Nextflow workflow spanning QC, data transformation and analysis. LymphoSeq2, an R package for exploring AIRR-Seq data, was used to implement custom analyses. A handful of samples yielding fewer than 5000 total TRB sequences were excluded, leaving 150 to 200 analyzed HIV repertoires. Of the roughly 190 retained HIV repertoires, roughly 61 were collected before and roughly 130 after ART initiation. Repertoires were downsampled to 5000 TRB nucleotide sequences, and summary statistics were averaged over 100 downsampling iterations. The analysis kept only TRB sequences whose CDR3 regions were at least seven amino acids long. Diversity was assessed using a clonality score derived from Shannon entropy and using the Gini coefficient. In the repertoire networks, any two of the top 5000 CDR3 amino acid sequences were linked whenever the two sequences differed by an edit distance of one. For TRB CDR3 amino acid sequences, antigen specificity groups and MHC restriction were predicted with GLIPH2. CDR3 amino acid sequences were matched against VDJdb and McPAS-TCR to flag known CMV, EBV, HIV or tissue antigen associations. Pre-ART, post-ART and control groups were compared with Wilcoxon signed-rank tests and Holm-Bonferroni correction. Held by TCRdb, this immuneACCESS table contains in-frame sequences only and omits some clones. Under half of the omission traces to an unresolved V gene where checked; the cause of the rest is unknown. The V and J calls and the clone size are those of that table, but D and trimming were determined from the DNA. The table for this sample lists approximately 31,000 clones; around 97% of them were counted only once. The ten top clones hold about 3% of the sample.

Inclusion was restricted to participants for whom at least one PBMC sample before ART initiation and at least two post-ART samples were available. Every participant with HIV received treatment in the United States of America. Before DNA extraction, cryopreserved samples containing about 0.9-10 million PBMC were thawed and washed. At the time of the earliest PBMC sample for each participant with HIV, ages ranged from about 23 to 60 years. Per participant, PBMC samples came from 1-4 timepoints prior to ART initiation and 2-8 timepoints following ART initiation, for a median of 7 samples. For every participant, serial HIV viral load, CD4+ T-cell count, ART history and demographic data were obtained. Genomic DNA was extracted from unsorted PBMC with a Qiagen kit on a QIAcube, with processing performed in batches of 12 samples. About this clone: It lacks a known antigen. Base quality data are lacking; no much larger clone is found one base away.

The sample in question was unsorted PBMCs, obtained 6.9 years after starting antiretroviral therapy. This TCR derives from a man aged 25 to 40 with HIV.

The CDR3 here reads CASRARQRGADEQYF. The DNA sequence is TGTGCCAGCAGGGCAAGGCAGCGGGGGGCCGACGAGCAGTACTTC. The rearrangement combines TRBV2 with TRBJ2-7; TRBD2 fits 9 bases in the junction. Measured from the cysteine to the phenylalanine, the CDR3 is 15 residues long. The retained sequence is limited to the CDR3, 45 bases, with the frame set at the first base. From a lookup of the germline V gene, CDR1 and CDR2 are SNHLY and FYNNEI. Trimming accounts for 6 bases at V and 5 bases at J, while the number of junction bases matched to no gene is 11.